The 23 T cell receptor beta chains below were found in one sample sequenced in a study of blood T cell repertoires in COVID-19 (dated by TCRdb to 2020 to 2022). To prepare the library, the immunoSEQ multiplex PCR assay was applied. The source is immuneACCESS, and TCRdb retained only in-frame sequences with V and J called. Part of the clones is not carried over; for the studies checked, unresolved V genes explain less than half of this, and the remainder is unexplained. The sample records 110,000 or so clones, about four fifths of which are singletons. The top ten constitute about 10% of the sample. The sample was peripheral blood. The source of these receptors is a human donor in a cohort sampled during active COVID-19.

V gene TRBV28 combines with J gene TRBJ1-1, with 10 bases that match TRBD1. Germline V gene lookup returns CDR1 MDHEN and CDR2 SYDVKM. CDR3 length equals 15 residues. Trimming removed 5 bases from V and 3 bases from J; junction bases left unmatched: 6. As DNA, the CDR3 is TGTGCCAGCAGTCTAAAAGGGACAGGGGACACTGAAGCTTTCTTT. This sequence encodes CASSLKGTGDTEAFF.

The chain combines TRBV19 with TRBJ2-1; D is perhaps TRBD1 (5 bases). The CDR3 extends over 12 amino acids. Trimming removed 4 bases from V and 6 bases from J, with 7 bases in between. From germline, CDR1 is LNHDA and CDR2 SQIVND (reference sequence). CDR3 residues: CASSRQSNEQFF. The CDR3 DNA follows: TGTGCCAGTAGTAGACAGTCCAATGAGCAGTTCTTC.

DNA of the CDR3: TGTGCCAGCAGCAACGCCGGGGGGACTGAAGCTTTCTTT. Amino acid sequence: CASSNAGGTEAFF. J is TRBJ1-1 and V is TRBV11-3; D is perhaps TRBD1 (5 bases). V was shortened by 5 bases and J by 5 bases, with 12 bases between the two germline ends. From germline, CDR1 is SGHNT and CDR2 YENEEA. The CDR3 loop spans 13 amino acids.

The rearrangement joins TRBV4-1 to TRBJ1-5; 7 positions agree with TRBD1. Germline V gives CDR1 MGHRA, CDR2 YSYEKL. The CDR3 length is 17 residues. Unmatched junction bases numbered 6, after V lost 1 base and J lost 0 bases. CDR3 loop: CASSQAPGTDSNQPQHF. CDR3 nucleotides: TGCGCCAGCAGCCAAGCGCCCGGGACAGATAGCAATCAGCCCCAGCATTTT.

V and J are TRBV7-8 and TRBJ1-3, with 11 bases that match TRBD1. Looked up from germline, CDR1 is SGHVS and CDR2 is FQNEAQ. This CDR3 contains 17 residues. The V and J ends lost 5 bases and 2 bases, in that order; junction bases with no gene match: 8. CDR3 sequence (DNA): TGTGCCAGCAGCCGACGCCGGGACAGGGGGACTGGAAACACCATATATTTT. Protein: CASSRRRDRGTGNTIYF.

This chain's CDR3 is CASSITGTAPYEQYF. DNA of the CDR3: TGTGCCAGCAGTATCACCGGGACAGCCCCCTACGAGCAGTACTTC. The V and J genes are TRBV27 and TRBJ2-7, with 7 positions matching TRBD1. The CDR3 has 15 residues. Germline V gene data show CDR1 as MNHEY and CDR2 as SMNVEV (reference sequence). Trimming took 5 bases from V and 2 from J; bases not matched to a gene: 9.

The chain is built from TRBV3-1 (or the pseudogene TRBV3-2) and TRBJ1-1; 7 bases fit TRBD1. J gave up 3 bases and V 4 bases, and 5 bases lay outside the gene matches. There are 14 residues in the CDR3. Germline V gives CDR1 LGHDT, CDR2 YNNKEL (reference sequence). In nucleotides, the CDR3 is TGTGCCAGCAGCCTTATAACAGGGGACACTGAAGCTTTCTTT. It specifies CASSLITGDTEAFF.

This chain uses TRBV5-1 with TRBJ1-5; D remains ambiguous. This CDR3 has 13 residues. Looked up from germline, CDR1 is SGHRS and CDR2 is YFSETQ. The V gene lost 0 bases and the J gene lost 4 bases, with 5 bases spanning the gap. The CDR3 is CASSLDQNQPQHF. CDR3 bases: TGCGCCAGCAGCTTGGACCAGAATCAGCCCCAGCATTTT.

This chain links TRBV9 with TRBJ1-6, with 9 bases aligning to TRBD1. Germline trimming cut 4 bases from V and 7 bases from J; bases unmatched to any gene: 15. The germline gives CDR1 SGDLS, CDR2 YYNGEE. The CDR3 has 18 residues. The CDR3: CASSRRAPGQGVNSPLHF. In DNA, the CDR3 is TGTGCCAGCAGCAGACGAGCCCCGGGACAGGGTGTGAATTCACCCCTCCACTTT.

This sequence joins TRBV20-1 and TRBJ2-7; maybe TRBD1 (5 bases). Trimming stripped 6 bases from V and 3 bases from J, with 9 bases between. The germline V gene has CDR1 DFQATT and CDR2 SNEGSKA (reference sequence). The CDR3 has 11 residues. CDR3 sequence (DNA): TGCAGTGCGATCAGGGACTACGAGCAGTACTTC. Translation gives CSAIRDYEQYF.

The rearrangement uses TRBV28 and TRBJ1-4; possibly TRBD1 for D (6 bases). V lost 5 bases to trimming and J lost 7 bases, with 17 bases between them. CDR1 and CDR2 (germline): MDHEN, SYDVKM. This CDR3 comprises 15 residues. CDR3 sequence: CASSARQAAAEKLFF. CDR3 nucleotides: TGTGCCAGCAGTGCTCGACAGGCCGCGGCTGAAAAACTGTTTTTT.

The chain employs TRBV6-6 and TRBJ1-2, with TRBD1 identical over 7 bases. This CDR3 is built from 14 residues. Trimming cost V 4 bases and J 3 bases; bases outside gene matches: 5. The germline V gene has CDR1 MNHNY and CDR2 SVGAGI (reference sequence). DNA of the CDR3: TGTGCCAGCAGTTGGGGGACAGCCGACTATGGCTACACCTTC. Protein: CASSWGTADYGYTF.

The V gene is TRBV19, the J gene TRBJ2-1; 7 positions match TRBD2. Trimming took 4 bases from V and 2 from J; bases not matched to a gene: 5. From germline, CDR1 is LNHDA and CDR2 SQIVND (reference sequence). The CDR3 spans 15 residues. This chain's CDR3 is CASSRSGTPYNEQFF. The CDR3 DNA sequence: TGTGCCAGTAGTAGGAGCGGGACCCCCTACAATGAGCAGTTCTTC.

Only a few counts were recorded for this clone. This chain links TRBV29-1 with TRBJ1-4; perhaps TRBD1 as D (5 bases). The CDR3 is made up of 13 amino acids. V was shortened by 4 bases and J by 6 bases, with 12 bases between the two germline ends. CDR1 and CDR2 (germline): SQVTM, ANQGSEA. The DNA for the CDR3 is TGCAGCGTTGGATACCAGGGCTATGAAAAACTGTTTTTT. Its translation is CSVGYQGYEKLFF.

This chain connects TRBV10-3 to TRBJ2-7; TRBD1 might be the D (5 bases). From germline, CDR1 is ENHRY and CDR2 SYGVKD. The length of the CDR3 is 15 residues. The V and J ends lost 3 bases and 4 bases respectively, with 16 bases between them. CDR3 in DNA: TGTGCCATCAGTGACCCGCGGCCTCCAGGGTACGAGCAGTACTTC. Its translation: CAISDPRPPGYEQYF.

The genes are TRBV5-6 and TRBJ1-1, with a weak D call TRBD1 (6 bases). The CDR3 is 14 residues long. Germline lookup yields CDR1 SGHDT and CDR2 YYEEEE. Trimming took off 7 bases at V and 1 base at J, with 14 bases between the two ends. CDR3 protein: CASFLLGQNTEAFF. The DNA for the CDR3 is TGTGCCAGCTTCCTTCTGGGACAGAACACTGAAGCTTTCTTT. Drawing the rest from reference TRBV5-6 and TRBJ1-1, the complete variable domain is DAGVTQSPTHLIKTRGQQVTLRCSPKSGHDTVSWYQQALGQGPQFIFQYYEEEERQRGNFPDRFSGHQFPNYSSELNVNALLLGDSALYLCASFLLGQNTEAFFGQGTRLTVV.

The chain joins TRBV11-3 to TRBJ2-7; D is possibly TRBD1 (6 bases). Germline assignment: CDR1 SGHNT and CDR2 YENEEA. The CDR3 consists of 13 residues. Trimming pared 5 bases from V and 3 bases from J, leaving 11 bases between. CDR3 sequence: CASSTDRFYEQYF. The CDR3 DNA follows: TGTGCCAGCAGCACCGACAGGTTCTACGAGCAGTACTTC.

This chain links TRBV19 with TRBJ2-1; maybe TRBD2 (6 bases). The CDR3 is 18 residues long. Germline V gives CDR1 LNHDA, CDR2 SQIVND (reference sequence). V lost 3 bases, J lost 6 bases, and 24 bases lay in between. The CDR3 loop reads CASSINSGTYLYLNEQFF. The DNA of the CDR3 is TGTGCCAGTAGTATCAATTCCGGGACTTATCTTTACCTCAATGAGCAGTTCTTC.

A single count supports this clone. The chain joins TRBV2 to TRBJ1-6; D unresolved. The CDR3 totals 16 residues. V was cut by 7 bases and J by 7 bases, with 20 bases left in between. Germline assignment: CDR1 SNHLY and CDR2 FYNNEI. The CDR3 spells CASIPGVRKPNSPLHF. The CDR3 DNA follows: TGTGCCAGCATCCCCGGGGTAAGAAAACCAAATTCACCCCTCCACTTT. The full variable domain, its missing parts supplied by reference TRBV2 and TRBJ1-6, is EPEVTQTPSHQVTQMGQEVILRCVPISNHLYFYWYRQILGQKVEFLVSFYNNEISEKSEIFDDQFSVERPDGSNFTLKIRSTKLEDSAMYFCASIPGVRKPNSPLHFGNGTRLTVT.

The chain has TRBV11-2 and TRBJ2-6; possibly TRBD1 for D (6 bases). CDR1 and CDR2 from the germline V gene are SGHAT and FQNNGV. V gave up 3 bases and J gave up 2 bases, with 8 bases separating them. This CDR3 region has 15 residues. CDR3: CASSFQGTGANVLTF. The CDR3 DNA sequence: TGTGCCAGCAGCTTTCAGGGGACTGGGGCCAACGTCCTGACTTTC.

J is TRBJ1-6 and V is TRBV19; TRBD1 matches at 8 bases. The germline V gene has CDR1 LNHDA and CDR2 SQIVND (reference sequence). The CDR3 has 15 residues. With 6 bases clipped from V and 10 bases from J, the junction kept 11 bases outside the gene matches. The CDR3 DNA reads TGTGCCAGTAGAGACGCGGGACAGGTTTTGTCACCCCTCCACTTT. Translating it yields CASRDAGQVLSPLHF. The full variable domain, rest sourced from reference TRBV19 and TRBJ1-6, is DGGITQSPKYLFRKEGQNVTLSCEQNLNHDAMYWYRQDPGQGLRLIYYSQIVNDFQKGDIAEGYSVSREKKESFPLTVTSAQKNPTAFYLCASRDAGQVLSPLHFGNGTRLTVT.

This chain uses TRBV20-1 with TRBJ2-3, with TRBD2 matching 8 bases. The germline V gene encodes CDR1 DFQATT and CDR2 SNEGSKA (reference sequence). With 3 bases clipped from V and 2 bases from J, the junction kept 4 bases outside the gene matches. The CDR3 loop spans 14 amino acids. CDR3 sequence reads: CSASPSGSTDTQYF. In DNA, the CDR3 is TGCAGTGCTAGTCCTAGCGGGTCCACAGATACGCAGTATTTT.

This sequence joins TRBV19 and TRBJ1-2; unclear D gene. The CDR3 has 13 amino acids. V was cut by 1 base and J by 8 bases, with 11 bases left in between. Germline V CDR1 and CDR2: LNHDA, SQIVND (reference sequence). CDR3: CASSIGPGLGYTF. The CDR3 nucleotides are TGTGCCAGTAGTATAGGTCCGGGGTTGGGCTACACCTTC.